A selection of T cell receptor beta chains follows, all from one sample in a study of blood T cells in healthy people across ages. MiXCR was run by TCRdb on the 5' RACE reads, yielding one entry per CDR3 protein. The sample has about 680,000 distinct CDR3 sequences, about 52% seen once. The specimen was blood. Receptors originate from a woman aged 55-70 years in good health. CDR3s include the opening cysteine and the closing phenylalanine or tryptophan.

V	J	CDR3
TRBV7-9	TRBJ1-4	CASSPIGDRDEKLFF
TRBV4-1	TRBJ2-1	CASSPLPGVSYNEQFF
TRBV4-3	TRBJ2-3	CASSQDFGRGRFSTDTQYF
TRBV7-2	TRBJ2-7	CASSLVTGAIHEQYF
TRBV6-2/TRBV6-3	TRBJ2-2	CASSYSNEASEAGELFF
TRBV29-1	TRBJ2-5	CSVDSSSAETQYF
TRBV5-1	TRBJ2-7	CASSDPSGSNEQYF
TRBV20-1	TRBJ2-7	CSARGRRSYEQYF
TRBV6-2/TRBV6-3	TRBJ2-1	CASSYGTRYNEQFF
TRBV14	TRBJ2-1	CASGDGSIYNEQFF
TRBV28	TRBJ1-5	CGGGSGNQPQHF
TRBV27	TRBJ2-3	CASRLLSTDTQYF
TRBV30	TRBJ1-4	CAWSVGEKLFF
TRBV30	TRBJ2-5	CAWSFTRDTQETQYF
TRBV7-3	TRBJ2-1	CASSLRVQRESSNEQFF
TRBV5-6	TRBJ1-1	CASSLRRAEAFF
TRBV12-3/TRBV12-4	TRBJ1-4	CASSSTGHNEKLFF
TRBV7-2	TRBJ2-1	CASSPRQHNEQFF
TRBV29-1	TRBJ2-7	CSVVTGTSYEQYF
TRBV5-1	TRBJ1-2	CASSRGQVANYGYTF
TRBV10-3	TRBJ2-2	CAISEPSPGELFF
TRBV10-3	TRBJ1-1	CAIKREQNTEAFF
TRBV3-1	TRBJ2-7	CASSRRDRAYEQYF
TRBV20-1	TRBJ2-7	CSAPTGAFSYEQYF
TRBV7-9	TRBJ1-2	CASEGPATSGYTF
TRBV5-5	TRBJ2-5	CASSYMTLPSETQYF
TRBV3-1	TRBJ2-1	CASARGRDRGVFF
TRBV9	TRBJ2-1	CASSKGLADPYNEQFF
TRBV29-1	TRBJ2-1	CSVGHSGRASYNEQFF
TRBV24-1	TRBJ2-3	CATSAALTDTQYF
TRBV6-5	TRBJ2-3	CASSYSARFGDTQYF
TRBV5-1	TRBJ2-3	CASSKTGVSTDTQYF
TRBV27	TRBJ2-1	CASSLFLAGYNEQFF
TRBV27	TRBJ2-5	CASSGTGDGEETQYF
TRBV27	TRBJ1-2	CASSPVSPNYGYTF
TRBV20-1	TRBJ1-5	CSAILGGQGNQPQHF
TRBV12-3/TRBV12-4	TRBJ2-5	CASSQDRDEETQYF
TRBV27	TRBJ2-7	CASSSTAGTSGSFRYEQYF
TRBV15	TRBJ2-7	CATSREHTGTSGTLNSMKQYF
TRBV27	TRBJ2-1	CASSSVPRINEQFF
TRBV4-3	TRBJ1-6	CASSQAPGTGRDSPLHF
TRBV2	TRBJ2-7	CASSDVGQGYEQYF
TRBV12-3/TRBV12-4	TRBJ2-5	CASSTDETQYF
TRBV7-9	TRBJ2-1	CASSFQGPTYNEQFF
TRBV7-6	TRBJ2-3	CASSPRTGLASDTQYF
TRBV20-1	TRBJ2-3	CSAKLRDRGTDTQYF
TRBV7-3	TRBJ2-5	CASSVRQQETQYF
TRBV7-9	TRBJ1-1	CASSSNTEAFF